The rows below give T cell receptor beta chains drawn from one sample of a study of cytomegalovirus exposure and HLA in healthy donors. The repertoire was sequenced with immunoSEQ multiplex PCR; TCRdb's copy has only in-frame clones and lacks some. The sample includes approximately 44,000 clones, 60% to 80% of them seen just once. Sequencing was done on a sample of PBMCs. The origin of the receptors is a man under 40 in good health and CMV-seronegative. The CDR3 runs from the conserved cysteine through the conserved F or W. A D gene is named only where the DNA matches it firmly. Size is omitted from some rows. Given values are once, few, many or a class for expanded clones.

size,V,D,J,CDR3,DNA
NA,TRBV5-4,NA,TRBJ2-7,CASSSGYSGEQYF,TGTGCCAGCAGCTCCGGATATAGCGGTGAGCAGTACTTC
NA,TRBV29-1,TRBD2,TRBJ2-2,CSVVTPSGENTGELFF,TGCAGCGTCGTGACTCCTAGCGGGGAGAACACCGGGGAGCTGTTTTTT
NA,TRBV30,NA,TRBJ2-5,CAWSVLLEGAQETQYF,TGTGCCTGGAGTGTACTGCTGGAGGGTGCCCAAGAGACCCAGTACTTC
NA,TRBV7-3,TRBD2,TRBJ2-1,CASSLNMVAGGEQFF,TGTGCCAGCAGCTTAAATATGGTAGCGGGAGGTGAGCAGTTCTTC
NA,TRBV29-1,TRBD1,TRBJ1-2,CSVEGGGGGYTF,TGCAGCGTTGAAGGAGGGGGCGGCGGCTACACCTTC
NA,TRBV7-6,TRBD1,TRBJ2-2,CASSSTGGITGELFF,TGTGCCAGCAGCTCCACAGGGGGCATCACCGGGGAGCTGTTTTTT
few,TRBV5-5,TRBD2,TRBJ2-7,CASSRGRLAGEFEQYF,TGTGCCAGCAGCAGGGGGCGGCTAGCGGGAGAATTCGAGCAGTACTTC
once,TRBV5-1,TRBD2,TRBJ2-5,CASSLGLAGSETQYF,TGCGCCAGCAGCTTGGGACTAGCGGGATCCGAGACCCAGTACTTC
NA,TRBV18,TRBD1,TRBJ2-7,CASSLEIGQGGNEQYF,TGTGCCAGCTCACTCGAAATAGGACAGGGTGGCAACGAGCAGTACTTC
NA,TRBV19,TRBD1,TRBJ2-1,CASRKGQGRSYNEQFF,TGTGCCAGTAGAAAGGGACAGGGACGCTCCTACAATGAGCAGTTCTTC
NA,TRBV4-1,NA,TRBJ1-5,CASSQDLGRVGQPQHF,TGCGCCAGCAGCCAAGATCTCGGCAGGGTTGGCCAGCCCCAGCATTTT
NA,TRBV6-1,TRBD2,TRBJ2-2,CASSARLAGDTGELFF,TGTGCCAGCAGTGCCCGACTAGCGGGAGACACCGGGGAGCTGTTTTTT
NA,TRBV28,TRBD1,TRBJ1-1,CASSSLQGMNTEAFF,TGTGCCAGCAGTAGCCTACAGGGGATGAACACTGAAGCTTTCTTT
NA,TRBV29-1,NA,TRBJ1-3,CSVESAGNTIYF,TGCAGCGTTGAATCAGCTGGAAACACCATATATTTT
NA,TRBV18,TRBD1,TRBJ2-7,CASFTGTGRISYEQYF,TGTGCCAGCTTCACGGGGACAGGGCGAATCTCCTACGAGCAGTACTTC
NA,TRBV27,NA,TRBJ2-1,CASRTGYNEQFF,TGTGCCAGCAGGACAGGATACAATGAGCAGTTCTTC
NA,TRBV5-4,NA,TRBJ2-3,CASSSIGEDTQYF,TGTGCCAGCAGCTCCATCGGTGAGGATACGCAGTATTTT
NA,TRBV7-2,NA,TRBJ2-1,CASSWAGGGLVNEQFF,TGTGCCAGCAGCTGGGCCGGGGGTGGGTTAGTCAATGAGCAGTTCTTC
NA,TRBV5-1,NA,TRBJ2-3,CASSLATVTDTQYF,TGCGCCAGCAGCTTGGCTACGGTCACAGATACGCAGTATTTT
NA,TRBV7-2,TRBD1,TRBJ2-5,CASSRTRGWETQYF,TGTGCCAGCAGTCGCACCAGGGGGTGGGAGACCCAGTACTTC
NA,TRBV5-4,NA,TRBJ1-2,CASSPDRVPYGYTF,TGTGCCAGCAGCCCGGACAGAGTTCCTTATGGCTACACCTTC
NA,TRBV10-3,TRBD2,TRBJ2-7,CAISESTSRSSYEQYF,TGTGCCATCAGTGAGTCGACTAGCCGGAGCTCCTACGAGCAGTACTTC